The 5 T cell receptor beta chains reported below all come from one sample, sequenced in a study of blood T cell repertoires in COVID-19. Generated by immunoSEQ multiplex PCR, the TCRdb table keeps only in-frame clones and is missing some. The sample holds 85,000 to 90,000 clones, 65% to 90% seen once. The sequencing input was peripheral blood. The receptors originated from an elderly woman with active or convalescent COVID-19.

This sequence joins TRBV19 and TRBJ1-2, with TRBD1 as a possible D gene (6 bases). V lost 1 base and J 13 bases, leaving 22 bases between the germline ends. This CDR3 has 15 residues. CDR1 and CDR2 (germline): LNHDA, SQIVND (reference sequence). CDR3 in DNA: TGTGCCAGTAGTATAGGGTCGGCAGGGGCCTCGAGGCTCACCTTC. This encodes CASSIGSAGASRLTF.

This clone was observed once. The chain links TRBV7-9 to TRBJ2-7, with unresolved D. Trimming shortened V by 4 bases and J by 3 bases, and 13 bases separated the two germline ends. CDR3 length: 14 residues. Per germline, CDR1 SEHNR and CDR2 FQNEAQ (reference sequence). The DNA of the CDR3 is TGTGCCAGCAGCTCCGAAAGATCAGTCTACGAGCAGTACTTC. As protein: CASSSERSVYEQYF.

This rearrangement joins TRBV10-3 to TRBJ1-1, with TRBD1 matching 9 bases. CDR3 length: 14 residues. Germline V gene lookup returns CDR1 ENHRY and CDR2 SYGVKD. Trimming removed 6 bases from V and 4 bases from J; junction bases left unmatched: 6. The CDR3 spells CAIRAGTGTTEAFF. Here the CDR3 DNA reads TGTGCCATCAGGGCCGGGACAGGGACCACTGAAGCTTTCTTT.

This clone was detected once. V and J are TRBV19 and TRBJ1-6; D gene uncertain. With 4 bases removed from V and 7 bases from J, the gap between germline ends came to 5 bases. Germline V CDR1 and CDR2: LNHDA, SQIVND (reference sequence). The length of the CDR3 is 12 residues. The CDR3 DNA reads as TGTGCCAGTAGTACACAGAATTCACCCCTCCACTTT. This gives the protein CASSTQNSPLHF.

The chain combines TRBV2 with TRBJ1-5; the D is unclear. This CDR3 comprises 13 residues. The germline V and J ends were trimmed by 7 bases and 3 bases, with 10 bases remaining between them. Germline CDR1 and CDR2: SNHLY and FYNNEI. The CDR3 DNA sequence: TGTGCCAGCACTGGGAGTCCCAATCAGCCCCAGCATTTT. Its protein is CASTGSPNQPQHF.